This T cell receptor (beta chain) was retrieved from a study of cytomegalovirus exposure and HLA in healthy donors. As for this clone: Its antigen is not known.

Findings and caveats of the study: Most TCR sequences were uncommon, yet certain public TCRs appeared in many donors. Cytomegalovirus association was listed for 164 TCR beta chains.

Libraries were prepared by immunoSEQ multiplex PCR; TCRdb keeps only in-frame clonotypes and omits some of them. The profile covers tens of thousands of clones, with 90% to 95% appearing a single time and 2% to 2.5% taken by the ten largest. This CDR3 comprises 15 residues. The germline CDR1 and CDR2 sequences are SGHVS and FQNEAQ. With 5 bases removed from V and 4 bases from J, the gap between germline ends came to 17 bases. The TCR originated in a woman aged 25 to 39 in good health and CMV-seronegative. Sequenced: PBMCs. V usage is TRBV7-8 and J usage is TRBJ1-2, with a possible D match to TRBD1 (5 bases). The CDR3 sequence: CASSQVRGDGYGYTF. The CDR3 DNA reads TGTGCCAGCAGCCAGGTGCGGGGGGACGGCTATGGCTACACCTTC.